The 14 T cell receptor beta chains below all came from one sample that was sequenced in a study of cytomegalovirus exposure and HLA in healthy donors. The PCR used 60 Vbeta and 13 Jbeta primers. Repertoires were generated with immunoSEQ multiplex PCR, while TCRdb's copy carries only in-frame clones and drops some. The data hold about 200,000 clones, with around 80% observed a single time. Sequencing used PBMCs. The receptors originated from a man aged 35-49 years in good health and CMV-seropositive.

The V and J genes are TRBV10-3 and TRBJ2-3, with D perhaps matching TRBD2 (6 bases). Trimming removed 10 bases at V and 2 bases at J, with 13 bases between. The germline gives CDR1 ENHRY, CDR2 SYGVKD. CDR3 length equals 13 residues. The CDR3, as DNA: TGTGCCACGTACGGCGGGATCACAGATACGCAGTATTTT. Translation: CATYGGITDTQYF.

V is TRBV11-2 and J is TRBJ2-1, with D perhaps matching TRBD2 (6 bases). Germline V lookup: CDR1 SGHAT, CDR2 FQNNGV. CDR3 size: 16 residues. Between the trimmed V and J ends, which lost 3 bases and 0 bases, there was a span of 12 bases. CDR3 nucleotides: TGTGCCAGCAGCTTCCAAGCTAGCGCCTCCTACAATGAGCAGTTCTTC. It encodes CASSFQASASYNEQFF.

Worth noting for this clone: The junction and the germline gene differ at one end; a read error may be behind it. The chain couples TRBV7-9 to TRBJ2-3, with TRBD1 matching 7 bases. CDR3 length equals 17 residues. Germline loops: CDR1 SEHNR, CDR2 FQNEAQ (reference sequence). CDR3 in amino acids: CSSRRLTGWNSPDTQYF. The CDR3 DNA follows: TGTTCCAGCAGGCGCCTGACAGGGTGGAATTCCCCAGATACGCAGTATTTT.

The chain combines TRBV6-1 with TRBJ1-2, with 8 positions matching TRBD1. This CDR3 comprises 14 residues. Germline CDR1 reads MNHNS; CDR2 reads SASEGT. Germline trimming cut 2 bases from V and 6 bases from J; bases unmatched to any gene: 5. CDR3 residues: CASSETGGRDGYTF. The DNA for the CDR3 is TGTGCCAGCAGTGAAACAGGGGGTAGAGATGGCTACACCTTC.

The chain couples TRBV28 to TRBJ2-2, with TRBD2 matching over 10 bases. The CDR3 runs to 20 residues. V lost 5 bases and J lost 4; bases outside the gene matches: 19. From germline, CDR1 is MDHEN and CDR2 SYDVKM. The CDR3 nucleotides read TGTGCCAGCAGTCCGCCCGGGACTAGCGAGACGAATTACCCCACCGGGGAGCTGTTTTTT. It codes for CASSPPGTSETNYPTGELFF.

V usage is TRBV18 and J usage is TRBJ1-2; the D is unclear. V gave up 6 bases and J gave up 3 bases, with 23 bases separating them. CDR1 KGHSH and CDR2 LQKENI come from the germline V gene. The CDR3 runs 17 residues. This CDR3 reads CASSLTVRGGSDYGYTF. CDR3 nucleotide sequence: TGTGCCAGCTCTCTGACGGTCAGAGGAGGCTCTGACTATGGCTACACCTTC.

This rearrangement joins TRBV5-1 to TRBJ1-1; tentatively, D is TRBD1 (6 bases). Trimming took off 2 bases at V and 1 base at J, with 12 bases between the two ends. This CDR3 has 15 amino acids. Germline CDR1 is SGHRS and CDR2 is YFSETQ. The CDR3: CASSFNTGKNTEAFF. CDR3 sequence (DNA): TGCGCCAGCAGCTTCAACACAGGGAAGAACACTGAAGCTTTCTTT.

This chain connects TRBV5-4 to TRBJ2-3; 7 bases line up with TRBD2. The CDR3 extends over 16 amino acids. Germline CDR1 reads SGHNT; CDR2 reads YYREEE (reference sequence). Unmatched junction bases numbered 10, after V lost 0 bases and J lost 6 bases. In DNA form, the CDR3 reads TGTGCCAGCAGCTTGGTGGGGGGAGGGCCACCGGATACGCAGTATTTT. Translated, it gives CASSLVGGGPPDTQYF.

There are a few counts of this clone. The chain employs TRBV14 and TRBJ1-4, with D tentatively TRBD1 (6 bases). V was cut by 2 bases and J by 4 bases, with 11 bases left in between. The germline V gene encodes CDR1 SGHDN and CDR2 FVKESK. The CDR3 has 15 amino acids. CDR3: CASSQITGFNEKLFF. The CDR3 region has the DNA TGTGCCAGCAGCCAAATCACAGGGTTTAATGAAAAACTGTTTTTT. The whole variable domain, filled in from reference TRBV14 and TRBJ1-4, reads EAGVTQFPSHSVIEKGQTVTLRCDPISGHDNLYWYRRVMGKEIKFLLHFVKESKQDESGMPNNRFLAERTGGTYSTLKVQPAELEDSGVYFCASSQITGFNEKLFFGSGTQLSVL.

This clone has a handful of counts. The chain links TRBV5-1 to TRBJ2-4, with D perhaps matching TRBD1 (5 bases). Germline V gene lookup returns CDR1 SGHRS and CDR2 YFSETQ. V was shortened by 0 bases and J by 0 bases, with 13 bases between the two germline ends. This CDR3 has 17 amino acids. CDR3 residues: CASSLGDRSIAKNIQYF. The CDR3 DNA is TGCGCCAGCAGCTTGGGTGACAGATCTATAGCCAAAAACATTCAGTACTTC.

The chain joins TRBV6-1 to TRBJ1-2, with 8 bases matching TRBD1. The trim removed 2 bases at V and 0 bases at J, leaving 2 bases unmatched. This CDR3 has 15 amino acids. Germline V gives CDR1 MNHNS, CDR2 SASEGT. The CDR3 region has the DNA TGTGCCAGCAGTGAAACAGGGGGACCTAACTATGGCTACACCTTC. Protein product: CASSETGGPNYGYTF.

The chain recombines TRBV11-2 with TRBJ2-3, with 7 bases matching TRBD1. The CDR3 runs to 16 residues. Germline V gene sequence: CDR1 SGHAT, CDR2 FQNNGV. V gave up 1 base and J gave up 1 base; unmatched junction bases: 5. The CDR3 sequence: CASSLGYRGGTDTQYF. CDR3 bases: TGTGCCAGCAGCTTAGGGTACAGGGGTGGCACAGATACGCAGTATTTT.

The V gene is TRBV29-1, the J gene TRBJ2-7; 9 bases align to TRBD2. The V gene's germline CDR1 is SQVTM and CDR2 ANQGSEA. With 4 bases clipped from V and 0 bases from J, the junction kept 4 bases outside the gene matches. CDR3 size: 14 residues. The CDR3 DNA is TGCAGCGTTGTAGGCGGGAGGGCCTCCTACGAGCAGTACTTC. Protein: CSVVGGRASYEQYF.

The V and J genes are TRBV6-6 and TRBJ2-7; 7 nucleotides line up with TRBD2. Trimming cost V 7 bases and J 1 base; bases outside gene matches: 10. The CDR3 is made up of 15 amino acids. Germline values: CDR1 MNHNY, CDR2 SVGAGI (reference sequence). CDR3 DNA: TGTGCCAGCACTCCTACTGGGGGGGGATCCTACGAGCAGTACTTC. Protein sequence: CASTPTGGGSYEQYF.